This T cell receptor (beta chain) was recovered during a study of cytomegalovirus exposure and HLA in healthy donors (TCRdb year 2017). Background on the whole study: An earlier analysis of under 600 of the donors reported more than 250 Gb of sequence data and about 100 million unique TCR beta sequences from 150 million to 200 million T cells. An early release that covered some 640 HLA-typed donors contained around 300 gigabases of sequencing data and about 93 million unique TCR sequences. Of the 300 to 450 genotyped donors, 81% fell in the genetic ancestry cluster associated with self-reported Caucasian donors. The study aimed to test whether cataloging public T cell receptors could reveal signatures of past pathogen exposure. Using immunosequencing, the study profiled T cell repertoires from 640 or so subjects and related those repertoires to cytomegalovirus serostatus. Along with the approximately 650-subject first cohort, a separate validation cohort of over a hundred different subjects was used. High-throughput TCR immunosequencing, statistical association of individual TCRs with disease status, and machine learning were combined to predict cytomegalovirus infection status. A later analysis re-examined previously published TCR beta repertoires from about 670 donors and added high-resolution HLA genotyping to investigate patterns of TCR occurrence. Rather than using new phenotypic data, the later analysis identified candidate immune exposures from TCR beta sequences and from how often those sequences occurred across donors. In an earlier analysis of more than 550 of the donors, high-throughput TCR beta sequencing was used to judge whether each TCR beta V gene segment behaved as functional or pseudogenic. Donor age, sex, ethnicity and CMV serostatus were compiled together with the repertoire data. A later genetic analysis took genome-wide SNP genotypes for about 55% of the roughly 670 donors and used that subset as a discovery cohort. All discovery cohort repertoires had been generated on a single sequencing platform. HLA typing included class I and class II loci at four-digit resolution. Typing coverage differed by locus: A, B, C, DRB1 and DQB1 were typed in roughly 620-630 donors, DQA1 in about 510, DPA1 in some 600, and DPB1 in around 440. Because of strong linkage in the cohort, roughly five DR-DQ haplotypes were treated as single units for association and clustering. Among 398 genotyped donors of the cohort, an average of roughly 230,000 unique TCR beta nucleotide sequences was sequenced per donor, of which roughly 17% were non-productive. What the work shows at the level of the full study, not this receptor alone: The study listed 150 to 200 TCR beta chains as associated with cytomegalovirus. Some IMGT-functional V segments, including TRBV6-2 and TRBV6-3, could not be distinguished by the 87-base-pair reads and were therefore excluded. According to a later analysis, parvovirus B19, influenza, CMV and Epstein-Barr virus appeared linked to several top co-occurrence clusters. In a later genetic analysis, fewer N-insertions in productive TCRs were reported among donors in an Asian-associated ancestry cluster than the roughly 670-donor mean. In vitro tests confirmed that a few of the cytomegalovirus-associated TCR beta chains recognize cytomegalovirus antigens. Correlated functional status among segregating V segments might be attributable to linkage disequilibrium, but an unknown experimental factor could not be ruled out. A further reported finding was that TCR beta sequences accurately predicted the HLA-A and HLA-B alleles for most subjects in the first cohort. When HLA alleles, especially DR and DQ, strongly co-occurred, attributing TCR associations to individual alleles was difficult. Some 15 rarely observed V segments, including chromosome 9 orphons, were excluded from the earlier analysis of several hundred of the donors because counts were too low. In a later genetic analysis, a missense DCLRE1C variant was associated with V-gene and J-gene trimming of TCR beta chains, and the association was replicated in an independent cohort. Sequencing depth was assumed to be roughly uniform across donors in the presence/absence analyses, though that assumption may not hold. Broadly in line with IMGT annotations, most TCR beta V segments showed up in productive rearrangements about 87% or about 30% of the time in an earlier analysis of several hundred of the donors. Cytomegalovirus status was reported to be diagnosed by the classifier with high specificity and sensitivity in both the original and validation cohorts. Most TCR sequences were observed very rarely across donors, whereas some public TCRs were present in many individuals. Most CMV-associated TCR beta chains appeared to be HLA-restricted in a later analysis, and the HLA associations seemed to be driven largely by CMV exposure. Because HLA typing was unavailable for some donors at each locus, only the typed subset was used in association tests. A cluster of highly shared sequence variants was judged likely to be a technical artifact of the sequencing pipeline. The cohort was sequenced for TCR beta chains only, and without alpha or paired-chain data the features that could be detected were limited. According to a later analysis, TCR association rates differed among HLA loci, with DRB1 alleles showing the most associated TCRs and HLA-C alleles showing the fewest. Specific HLA alleles were associated with 15,000 to 20,000 TCR beta sequences at a false discovery rate of 0.05 in a later analysis. According to the authors, the approach could potentially be generalized to other disease states and immunological phenotypes. A later analysis found that HLA-associated TCR beta chains were more clonally expanded and had lower generation probabilities than equally common non-associated chains. CMV serostatus was the only immune exposure information available for the cohort.

In total, 500 to 700 healthy bone marrow donors made up the cohort. At the time of sampling, all cohort members were nominally healthy, though unrecorded immune exposures were likely present. The donor was CMV seronegative and was included in the group of several hundred seronegative cohort members. A peripheral blood sample was provided by each donor, and peripheral blood mononuclear cells were used for TCR beta sequencing. The Qiagen DNeasy Blood Extraction Kit was used to extract genomic DNA from the blood cell samples. With respect to this clone: The antigen it recognizes is unknown. No much larger clone exists at a distance of one base, and base qualities are not known.

Library method: the immunoSEQ multiplex PCR assay. The multiplex PCR relied on a mix of 60 forward primers for TCR Vbeta segments and 13 reverse primers for TCR Jbeta segments. The CDR3 region of rearranged TCR beta genes was amplified from genomic DNA with a multiplex PCR assay. On the Illumina HiSeq System, the amplified TCR beta libraries were sequenced as 87-base-pair reads. The published analysis was carried out like this. Across the roughly 670 repertoires, a later analysis counted roughly 77 million unique TCR beta chains, roughly 11 million of which were shared by at least two donors. A nearest-neighbor algorithm error-corrected the raw reads and collapsed the reads into unique sequences, merging closely related sequences to remove PCR and sequencing errors. Alignment of CDR3 sequences to IMGT reference sequences was used to assign V, D and J gene segments. For a sequence to be retained, a match of at least six nucleotides was required to both a V gene segment and a J gene segment. A rearrangement was called productive if the CDR3 had no stop codons and remained in frame with V and J, and every other rearrangement was called non-productive. Following IMGT convention, CDR3 was defined as the stretch from the second conserved V-encoded cysteine to the conserved J-encoded phenylalanine. The earlier analysis of about 620 of the donors excluded sequences that lacked an unambiguous match to a single V gene segment. In an earlier analysis of around 600 of the donors, V segments were called functional above 56.7% productive rearrangements and were called segregating when the between-donor standard deviation exceeded 5%. To diagnose cytomegalovirus status from the catalog of TCR beta chain sequences, a statistical classification framework was built. A later analysis assigned V and J genes by comparing TCR nucleotide sequences with IMGT/GENE-DB human TR gene sequences. The TCRdist pipeline was used in a later analysis to assign CDR3 sequences and most-parsimonious VDJ recombination scenarios. In a later analysis, every TCR beta chain was defined by the combination of its CDR3 amino acid sequence and its V-gene family, and reads without a unique V-gene family were dropped. In a later analysis, fewer than 650 highly shared, low-generation-probability nucleotide sequences were removed to address suspected cross-contamination and a sequencing artifact. In a later analysis, a clonal expansion index was calculated for each public chain from normalized within-repertoire ranks of inferred template counts. In a later analysis, generation probabilities were computed using a VDJ recombination model fitted to out-of-frame rearrangements, and the results were checked against IGoR. In a later analysis, TCR-TCR, TCR-HLA and TCR-CMV co-occurrence was scored with hypergeometric tests, and a repertoire-size bias correction was applied to TCR pairs. To estimate false discovery rates, a later analysis permuted the HLA or CMV assignments 20 times. In a later analysis, co-occurring TCRs were grouped using DBSCAN, with TCRdist sequence similarity added in when clustering inside HLA-allele-positive subsets. Co-occurrence clustering excluded repertoires with fewer than 30,000 or more than 120,000 public chains, plus five with anomalous nucleotide sharing. This immuneACCESS table, as held by TCRdb, lists in-frame sequences with V and J called but not all clones. Of the missing ones, under half trace to an unresolved V gene in checked studies; the others have no known cause. The DNA gave D and trimming, while V, J and clone size come from that table. Recorded for this sample are roughly 100,000 clones; roughly four fifths of them occurred a single time. The ten largest make up 3% to 4% of the sample.

The junction carries 15 bases between V and J, which are trimmed by 8 bases and 4 bases respectively. CDR1 and CDR2, looked up from the germline V gene, are ENHRY and SYGVKD. Spanning cysteine to phenylalanine, the CDR3 consists of 13 amino acids. The kept DNA is CDR3 alone, 39 bases in frame from the first base. The V gene is TRBV10-3 and the J gene is TRBJ2-7; perhaps TRBD2 is the D gene, with 5 bases matching. The sequenced sample was PBMCs. The origin of this receptor is a man aged 35 to 55 in good health and CMV-seronegative. CDR3 region: CAIQPRVGYEQYF. The nucleotide sequence is TGTGCCATCCAACCGAGGGTCGGTTACGAGCAGTACTTC.